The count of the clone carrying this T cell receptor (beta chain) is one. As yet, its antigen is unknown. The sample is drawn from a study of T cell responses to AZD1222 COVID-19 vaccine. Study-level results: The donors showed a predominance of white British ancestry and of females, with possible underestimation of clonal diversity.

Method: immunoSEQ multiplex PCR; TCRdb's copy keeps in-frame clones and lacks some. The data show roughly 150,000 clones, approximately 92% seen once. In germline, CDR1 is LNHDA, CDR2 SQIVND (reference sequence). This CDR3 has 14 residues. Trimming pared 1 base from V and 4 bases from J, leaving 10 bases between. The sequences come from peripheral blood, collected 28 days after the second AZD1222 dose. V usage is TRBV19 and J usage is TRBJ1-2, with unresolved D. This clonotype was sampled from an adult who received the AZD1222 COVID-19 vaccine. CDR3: CASSIGRTSYGYTF. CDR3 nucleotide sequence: TGTGCCAGTAGTATAGGACGGACCTCCTATGGCTACACCTTC.